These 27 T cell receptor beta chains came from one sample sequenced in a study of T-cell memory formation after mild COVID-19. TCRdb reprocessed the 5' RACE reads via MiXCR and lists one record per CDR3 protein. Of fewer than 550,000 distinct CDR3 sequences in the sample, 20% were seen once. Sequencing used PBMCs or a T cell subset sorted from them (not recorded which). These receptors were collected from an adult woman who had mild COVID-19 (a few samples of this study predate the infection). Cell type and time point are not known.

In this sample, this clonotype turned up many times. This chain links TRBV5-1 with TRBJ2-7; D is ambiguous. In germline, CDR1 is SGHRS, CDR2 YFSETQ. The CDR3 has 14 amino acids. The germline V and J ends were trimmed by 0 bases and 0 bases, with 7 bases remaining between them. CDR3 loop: CASSLDRSSYEQYF. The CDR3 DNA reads TGCGCCAGCAGCTTGGACAGATCCTCCTACGAGCAGTACTTC.

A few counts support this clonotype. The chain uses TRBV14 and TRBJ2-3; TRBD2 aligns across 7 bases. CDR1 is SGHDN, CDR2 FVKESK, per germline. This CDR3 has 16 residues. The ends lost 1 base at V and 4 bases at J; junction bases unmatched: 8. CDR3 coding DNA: TGTGCCAGCAGCCAAGGAACCGGGCTAGCGGCAGATACGCAGTATTTT. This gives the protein CASSQGTGLAADTQYF.

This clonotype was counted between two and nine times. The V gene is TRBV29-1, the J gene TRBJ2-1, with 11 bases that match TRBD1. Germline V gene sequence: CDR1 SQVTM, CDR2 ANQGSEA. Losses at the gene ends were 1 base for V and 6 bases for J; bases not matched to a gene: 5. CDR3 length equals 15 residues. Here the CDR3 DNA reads TGCAGCGTTGAAGGGGGACAGGGGGTCGGCAATGAGCAGTTCTTC. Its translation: CSVEGGQGVGNEQFF.

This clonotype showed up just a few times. The CDR3 DNA follows: TGTGCCAGCAGCTTAGTCAATTATGGTCGGACACCAGTCGGGGAGCTGTTTTTT. Protein sequence: CASSLVNYGRTPVGELFF. This rearrangement joins TRBV7-9 to TRBJ2-2; D is perhaps TRBD1 (5 bases). There are 18 residues in the CDR3. The germline V gene encodes CDR1 SEHNR and CDR2 FQNEAQ (reference sequence). Trimming removed 1 base at V and 7 bases at J, with 22 bases between.

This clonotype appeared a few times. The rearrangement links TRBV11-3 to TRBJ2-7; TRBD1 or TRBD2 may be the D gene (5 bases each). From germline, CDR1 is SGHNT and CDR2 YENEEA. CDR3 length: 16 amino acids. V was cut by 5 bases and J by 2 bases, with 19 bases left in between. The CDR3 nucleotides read TGTGCCAGCAGCCACCGGGGTGGGGGAATGCCCTACGAGCAGTACTTC. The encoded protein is CASSHRGGGMPYEQYF.

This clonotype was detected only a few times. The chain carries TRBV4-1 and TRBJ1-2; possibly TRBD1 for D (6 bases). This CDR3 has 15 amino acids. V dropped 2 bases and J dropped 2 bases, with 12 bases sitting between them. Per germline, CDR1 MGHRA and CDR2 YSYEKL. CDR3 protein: CASSQQGSGNYGYTF. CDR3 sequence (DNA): TGCGCCAGCAGCCAACAGGGGTCCGGCAACTATGGCTACACCTTC.

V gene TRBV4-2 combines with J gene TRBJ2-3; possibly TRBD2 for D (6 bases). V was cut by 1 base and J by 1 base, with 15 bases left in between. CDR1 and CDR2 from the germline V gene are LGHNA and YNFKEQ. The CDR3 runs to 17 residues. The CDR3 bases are TGTGCCAGCAGCCAAGGGCTAGCGAGTGTCGGCACAGATACGCAGTATTTT. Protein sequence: CASSQGLASVGTDTQYF.

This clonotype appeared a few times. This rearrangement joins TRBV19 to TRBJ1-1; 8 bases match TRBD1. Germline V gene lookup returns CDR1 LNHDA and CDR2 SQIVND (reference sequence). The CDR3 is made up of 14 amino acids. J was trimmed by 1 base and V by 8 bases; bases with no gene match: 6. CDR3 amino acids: CASAQQGENTEAFF. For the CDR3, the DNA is TGTGCCAGTGCCCAACAGGGGGAGAACACTGAAGCTTTCTTT.

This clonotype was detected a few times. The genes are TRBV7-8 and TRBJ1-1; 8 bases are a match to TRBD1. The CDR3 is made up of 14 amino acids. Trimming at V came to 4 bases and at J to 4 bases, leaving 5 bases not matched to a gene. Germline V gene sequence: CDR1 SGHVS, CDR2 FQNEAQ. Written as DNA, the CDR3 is TGTGCCAGCAGCTCCCGACAGGGGATCACTGAAGCTTTCTTT. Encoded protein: CASSSRQGITEAFF.

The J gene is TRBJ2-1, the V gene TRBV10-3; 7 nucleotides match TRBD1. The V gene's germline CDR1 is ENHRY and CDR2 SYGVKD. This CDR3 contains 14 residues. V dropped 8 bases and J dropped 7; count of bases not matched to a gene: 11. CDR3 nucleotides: TGTGCCATCGCCGACAGGGTGGCGGCTAATGAGCAGTTCTTC. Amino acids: CAIADRVAANEQFF.

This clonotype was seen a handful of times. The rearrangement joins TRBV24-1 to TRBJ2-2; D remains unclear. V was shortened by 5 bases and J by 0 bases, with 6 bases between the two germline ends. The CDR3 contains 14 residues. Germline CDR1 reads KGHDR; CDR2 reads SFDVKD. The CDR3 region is CATSGAANTGELFF. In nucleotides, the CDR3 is TGTGCCACCAGTGGGGCAGCGAACACCGGGGAGCTGTTTTTT.

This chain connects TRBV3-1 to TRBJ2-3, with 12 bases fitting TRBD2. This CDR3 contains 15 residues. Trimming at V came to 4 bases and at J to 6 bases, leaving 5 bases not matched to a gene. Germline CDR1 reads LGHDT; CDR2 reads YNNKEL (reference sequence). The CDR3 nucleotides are TGTGCCAGCAGCCGACTAGCGGGGGCGGGGGATACGCAGTATTTT. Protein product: CASSRLAGAGDTQYF.

The chain's CDR3 is CASSLGRGVGSEQFF. The CDR3 bases are TGTGCCAGCAGCTTAGGGAGAGGTGTCGGAAGTGAGCAGTTCTTC. The chain is built from TRBV11-2 and TRBJ2-1; D is unclear. Germline V gene sequence: CDR1 SGHAT, CDR2 FQNNGV. This CDR3 contains 15 residues. V was shortened by 1 base and J by 9 bases, with 16 bases between the two germline ends.

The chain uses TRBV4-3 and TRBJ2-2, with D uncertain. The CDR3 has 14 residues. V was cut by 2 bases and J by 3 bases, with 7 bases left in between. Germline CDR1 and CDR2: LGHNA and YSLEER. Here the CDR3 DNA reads TGCGCCAGCAGCCAACGGCAGGACACCGGGGAGCTGTTTTTT. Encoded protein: CASSQRQDTGELFF.

CDR3: CASKTTGGDDYNSPLHF. CDR3 sequence (DNA): TGTGCCAGCAAGACGACAGGGGGCGACGACTATAATTCACCCCTCCACTTT. The gene calls are TRBV7-2 and TRBJ1-6; 10 positions agree with TRBD1. Looked up from germline, CDR1 is SGHTA and CDR2 is FQGNSA. This CDR3 is 17 amino acids long. Losses at the gene ends were 7 bases for V and 3 bases for J; bases not matched to a gene: 9.

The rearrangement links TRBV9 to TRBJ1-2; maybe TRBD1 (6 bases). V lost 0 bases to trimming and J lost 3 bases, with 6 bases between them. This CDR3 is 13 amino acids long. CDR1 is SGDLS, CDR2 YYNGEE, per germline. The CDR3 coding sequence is TGTGCCAGCAGCGTAGGACAGGACTATGGCTACACCTTC. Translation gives CASSVGQDYGYTF.

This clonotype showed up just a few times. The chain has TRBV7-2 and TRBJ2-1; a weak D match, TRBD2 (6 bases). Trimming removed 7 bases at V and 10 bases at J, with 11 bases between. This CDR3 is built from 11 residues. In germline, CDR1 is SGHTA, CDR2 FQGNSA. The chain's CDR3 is CASTTSTEQFF. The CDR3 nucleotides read TGTGCCAGCACAACTAGCACGGAGCAGTTCTTC. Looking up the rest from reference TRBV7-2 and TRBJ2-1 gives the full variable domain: GAGVSQSPSNKVTEKGKDVELRCDPISGHTALYWYRQSLGQGLEFLIYFQGNSAPDKSGLPSDRFSAERTGGSVSTLTIQRTQQEDSAVYLCASTTSTEQFFGPGTRLTVL.

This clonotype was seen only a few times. In nucleotides, the CDR3 is TGTGCCAGCAGTAGAAACCACGGAGGCGGGACAGGAGCTCAAGAGACCCAGTACTTC. It specifies CASSRNHGGGTGAQETQYF. The V gene is TRBV27, the J gene TRBJ2-5; 8 bases agree with TRBD1. The germline V gene has CDR1 MNHEY and CDR2 SMNVEV (reference sequence). This CDR3 comprises 19 residues. After removal of 5 bases from V and 2 bases from J, the junction contained 19 bases not matched to a gene.

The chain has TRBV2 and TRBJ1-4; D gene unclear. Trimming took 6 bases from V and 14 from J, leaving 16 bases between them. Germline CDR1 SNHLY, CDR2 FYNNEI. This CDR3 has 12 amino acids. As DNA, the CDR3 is TGTGCCAGCAGCTCCAGACCAGAGTGGCTGTTTTTT. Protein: CASSSRPEWLFF.

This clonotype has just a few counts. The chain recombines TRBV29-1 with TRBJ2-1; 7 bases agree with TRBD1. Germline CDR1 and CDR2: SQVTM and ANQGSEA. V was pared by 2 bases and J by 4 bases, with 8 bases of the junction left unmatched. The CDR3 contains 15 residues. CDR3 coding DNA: TGCAGCGTTGAAAGGGGGCAGGGGCGATACAATGAGCAGTTCTTC. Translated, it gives CSVERGQGRYNEQFF.

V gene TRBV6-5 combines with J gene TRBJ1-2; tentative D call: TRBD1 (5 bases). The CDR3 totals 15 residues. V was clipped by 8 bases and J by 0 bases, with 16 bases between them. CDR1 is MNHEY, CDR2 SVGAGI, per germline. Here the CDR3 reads CASVGRDSTNYGYTF. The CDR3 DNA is TGTGCCAGCGTTGGGCGAGACAGCACTAACTATGGCTACACCTTC.

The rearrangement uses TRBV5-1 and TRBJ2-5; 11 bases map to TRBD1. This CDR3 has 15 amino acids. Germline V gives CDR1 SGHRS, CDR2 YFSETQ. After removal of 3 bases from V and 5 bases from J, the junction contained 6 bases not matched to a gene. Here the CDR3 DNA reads TGCGCCAGCAGCTCGATGGACAGGGGGCTGGAGACCCAGTACTTC. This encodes CASSSMDRGLETQYF.

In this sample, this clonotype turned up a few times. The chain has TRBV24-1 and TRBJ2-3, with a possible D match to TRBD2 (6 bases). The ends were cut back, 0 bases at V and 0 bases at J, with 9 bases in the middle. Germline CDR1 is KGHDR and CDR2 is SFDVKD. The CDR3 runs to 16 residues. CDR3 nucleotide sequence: TGTGCCACCAGTGATTTGTACGGGACTAGCACAGATACGCAGTATTTT. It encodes CATSDLYGTSTDTQYF.

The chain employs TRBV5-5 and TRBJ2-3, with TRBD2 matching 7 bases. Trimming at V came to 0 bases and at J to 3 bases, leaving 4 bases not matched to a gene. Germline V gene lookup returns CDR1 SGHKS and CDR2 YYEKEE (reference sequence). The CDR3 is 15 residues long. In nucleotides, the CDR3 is TGTGCCAGCAGCTTGGCCTGGGGGGGGACAGATACGCAGTATTTT. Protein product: CASSLAWGGTDTQYF. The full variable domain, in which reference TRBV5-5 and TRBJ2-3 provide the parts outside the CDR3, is DAGVTQSPTHLIKTRGQQVTLRCSPISGHKSVSWYQQVLGQGPQFIFQYYEKEERGRGNFPDRFSARQFPNYSSELNVNALLLGDSALYLCASSLAWGGTDTQYFGPGTRLTVL.

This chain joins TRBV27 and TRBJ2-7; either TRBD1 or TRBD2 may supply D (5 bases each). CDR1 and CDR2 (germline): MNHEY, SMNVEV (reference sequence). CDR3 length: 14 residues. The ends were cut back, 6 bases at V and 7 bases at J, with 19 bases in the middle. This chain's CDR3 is CASSPRGRGGEQYF. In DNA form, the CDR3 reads TGTGCCAGCAGCCCCCGGGGACGGGGCGGAGAGCAGTACTTC.

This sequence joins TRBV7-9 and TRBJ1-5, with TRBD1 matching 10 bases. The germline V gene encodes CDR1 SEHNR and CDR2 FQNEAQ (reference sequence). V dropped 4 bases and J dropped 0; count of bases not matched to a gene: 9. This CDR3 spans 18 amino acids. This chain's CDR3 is CASSSPGQGTHSNQPQHF. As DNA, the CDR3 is TGTGCCAGCAGCTCACCGGGACAGGGGACTCATAGCAATCAGCCCCAGCATTTT.

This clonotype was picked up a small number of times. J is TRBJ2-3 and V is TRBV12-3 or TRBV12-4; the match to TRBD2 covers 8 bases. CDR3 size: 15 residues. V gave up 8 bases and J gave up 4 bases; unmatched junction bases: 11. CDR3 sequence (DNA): TGTGCCAGCGGGCAGCGGGAGAAAGGGCCAGATACGCAGTATTTT. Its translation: CASGQREKGPDTQYF.